This TCR beta chain was observed in a study of radiation and T cells in renal cell carcinoma (dated by TCRdb to 2019 to 2021). Describing the broader study: TCR beta sequencing covered 55 or so samples in total, comprising approximately 25 tumors and approximately 27 peripheral blood samples. In the 53 samples combined, fewer than 5 million unique CDR3 nucleotide sequences were found, encoding about 2,700,000 unique CDR3 amino acid sequences. The last blood draw occurred 4 weeks after radiation, at the same time as nephrectomy. Study-level results and caveats: Effects of radiation dose or scheduling on the TCR repertoire could not be addressed with the single-armed trial design. No pretreatment tumor biopsies were available, so the baseline intratumoral presence of clonotypes could not be determined. In blood, the top tumor clonotypes increased from baseline to 2 weeks after radiation and then shrank by 4 weeks, which suggests a temporary expansion of tumor-resident clones. Changes in the blood repertoire were not tracked past 4 weeks after treatment.

TCR beta libraries were generated from genomic DNA with the immunoSEQ kit, following the manufacturer's recommendations. To prepare the libraries, a first multiplex PCR with proprietary primers was run, followed by a second PCR that added unique barcodes, and a bead cleanup was done after each round. Each sample batch included a kit-provided positive control reaction and a negative control reaction. The final libraries were assessed on an Agilent 4200 TapeStation D1000 ScreenTape, pooled by volume, and quantified by qPCR. An Illumina NextSeq500 fitted with a MidOutput 150-cycle cartridge performed the sequencing, running 156 Read1 cycles and 15 Index1 cycles with the kit's custom primers. The pooled library was loaded at about 1 pM with approximately 20% PhiX control spiked in. Per the original workflow: The vendor-processed data were analyzed in R, and a clonotype was defined as all T cells that share the same CDR3 nucleotide sequence. For clone abundance analyses, frequencies were normalized to the 10,000 most abundant clones per sample. Before analysis, public T cell clones were removed, and these numbered fewer than five per sample on average. Tumor-enriched and baseline blood-enriched clonotypes were defined by at least a 32-fold difference in abundance between compartments. Clonotypes expanded or contracted between blood time points were identified with a beta-binomial differential abundance model. Similarity between tumor and blood repertoires was quantified using the Baroni-Urbani and Buser coefficient, and groups were compared with two-tailed Wilcoxon tests in R. This immuneACCESS table, as held by TCRdb, lists in-frame sequences with V and J called but not all clones. Of the missing ones, under half trace to an unresolved V gene in checked studies; the others have no known cause. The V and J calls and clone size come from that table; D and trimming were worked out from the DNA. Here the sample has about 64,000 clones; about 83% occur a single time. Of the sample, about 6.8% falls within the top ten clones.

Remarks on this clone: Its specific antigen is unknown. There are no base qualities to consult, and no much larger clone falls within one base.

Measured from the cysteine to the phenylalanine, the CDR3 is 15 residues long. Only the CDR3 region is kept as DNA, spanning 45 bases read in frame from base 1. V sheds 3 bases and J sheds 2 bases, leaving 11 bases between their ends. CDR1 is given as KGHSH and CDR2 as LQKENI, both from the germline V gene. This sample's time point label indicates: blood 4 weeks post-SBRT, at nephrectomy. The treatment or condition label for this specimen denotes: 15 Gy SBRT to primary tumor, nephrectomy 4 weeks later. The samples were drawn from a clinical trial, where primary renal cell carcinomas were treated with 15 Gy of stereotactic body radiation therapy and then removed by nephrectomy 4 weeks afterward. Serial peripheral blood from radiation-treated patients was sampled at baseline, 2 weeks and 4 weeks after SBRT to track tumor-enriched clonotypes. All patients had renal cell carcinoma with clear cell pathology. The QIAamp DNA Blood Mini Kit (Qiagen) was used to prepare genomic DNA for TCR sequencing. Samples were included in the analyses only if all quality control checks were passed.

The sequencing here drew on blood, taken from a patient whose treatment included radiotherapy and nephrectomy. The sequence was obtained from a man aged 55 to 69 with renal cell carcinoma. Recombination linked TRBV18 to TRBJ2-1; the D segment could be TRBD1, given 5 matching bases. The DNA sequence is TGTGCCAGCTCACCCCGGACAACTACCTACAATGAGCAGTTCTTC. This sequence encodes CASSPRTTTYNEQFF.